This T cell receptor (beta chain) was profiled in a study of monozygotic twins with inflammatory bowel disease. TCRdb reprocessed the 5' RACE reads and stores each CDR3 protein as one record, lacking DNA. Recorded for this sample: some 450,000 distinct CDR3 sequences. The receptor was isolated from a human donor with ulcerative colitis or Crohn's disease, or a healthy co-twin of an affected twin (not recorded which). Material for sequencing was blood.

Here the CDR3 reads CASRLAGETQYF. This chain connects TRBV28 to TRBJ2-5; TCRdb picks TRBD2, but there is no DNA to check that call. This CDR3 contains 12 residues. Per the germline V gene, CDR1 is MDHEN and CDR2 is SYDVKM. The full variable domain, completed using reference TRBV28 and TRBJ2-5, is DVKVTQSSRYLVKRTGEKVFLECVQDMDHENMFWYRQDPGLGLRLIYFSYDVKMKEKGDIPEGYSVSREKKERFSLILESASTNQTSMYLCASRLAGETQYFGPGTRLLVL.